The 9 T cell receptor beta chains in this list originate from one sample, sequenced in a study of cytomegalovirus exposure and HLA in healthy donors. PCR employed 60 Vbeta and 13 Jbeta primers. Profiling relied on immunoSEQ multiplex PCR, and the TCRdb table lists in-frame clones only, not all of them. The data hold roughly 160,000 clones, with 80% observed a single time. The sequenced sample was PBMCs. The source of these receptors is a man aged 25 to 40 in good health and CMV-seronegative.

The chain recombines TRBV11-2 with TRBJ2-3; D perhaps matches TRBD1 (6 bases). CDR3 length: 13 amino acids. V was pared by 5 bases and J by 4 bases, with 10 bases between. Germline V gene lookup returns CDR1 SGHAT and CDR2 FQNNGV. The CDR3 reads CASSPTGPDTQYF. CDR3 nucleotides: TGTGCCAGCAGCCCCACAGGGCCAGATACGCAGTATTTT.

A single count supports this clone. The chain recombines TRBV5-1 with TRBJ1-1; tentatively, D is TRBD1 (5 bases). From germline, CDR1 is SGHRS and CDR2 YFSETQ. With 4 bases removed from V and 3 bases from J, the gap between germline ends came to 10 bases. There are 13 residues in the CDR3. The CDR3 DNA sequence: TGCGCCAGCAGCGCTAGGGGTGACACTGAAGCTTTCTTT. Translation gives CASSARGDTEAFF.

The chain has TRBV18 and TRBJ2-1, with D tentatively TRBD1 (6 bases). The length of the CDR3 is 13 residues. V lost 4 bases and J lost 7, with 11 bases in between. Germline-derived CDR1 and CDR2 are KGHSH and LQKENI. The CDR3 loop reads CASSLQGSNEQFF. CDR3 DNA sequence: TGTGCCAGCTCACTTCAGGGGTCGAATGAGCAGTTCTTC.

The rearrangement links TRBV6-5 to TRBJ2-2; D is possibly TRBD1 (6 bases). V lost 6 bases, J lost 6 bases, and 14 bases lay in between. Looked up from germline, CDR1 is MNHEY and CDR2 is SVGAGI. This CDR3 contains 14 residues. CDR3 in amino acids: CASSLIQGAGELFF. CDR3 bases: TGTGCCAGCAGCCTCATACAGGGAGCCGGGGAGCTGTTTTTT.

The rearrangement uses TRBV4-1 and TRBJ2-1, with D perhaps matching TRBD2 (6 bases). The CDR3 length is 16 residues. The V end lost 4 bases, the J end lost 7 bases, and 20 bases lay between the germline ends. Germline lookup yields CDR1 MGHRA and CDR2 YSYEKL. In DNA, the CDR3 is TGCGCCAGCAGCCCAACGAGCGGGTTGGGCGGGAATGAGCAGTTCTTC. This gives the protein CASSPTSGLGGNEQFF.

The DNA for the CDR3 is TGTGCCTGGAGTGGGGAGTACGAGCAGTACTTC. Its protein is CAWSGEYEQYF. The V gene is TRBV30, the J gene TRBJ2-7; tentative D call: TRBD2 (5 bases). V lost 1 base and J 4 bases, leaving 5 bases between the germline ends. Germline V gives CDR1 GTSNPN, CDR2 SVGIG (reference sequence). The CDR3 sequence is 11 residues long.

The CDR3 coding sequence is TGTGCCTGGACCGAAACAGGGTTAGTTTCGGGTGGCTACACCTTC. Protein sequence: CAWTETGLVSGGYTF. This rearrangement joins TRBV30 to TRBJ1-2, with D possibly matching TRBD1 (6 bases). The CDR3 loop spans 15 amino acids. V was trimmed by 4 bases and J by 7 bases, leaving 22 bases between them. Germline CDR1 is GTSNPN and CDR2 is SVGIG (reference sequence).

The rearrangement uses TRBV4-3 and TRBJ1-1; TRBD1 matches at 10 bases. The CDR3 loop spans 17 amino acids. Germline lookup yields CDR1 LGHNA and CDR2 YSLEER. V lost 1 base to trimming and J lost 4 bases; unmatched junction nucleotides: 9. This chain's CDR3 is CASSQVGQGFLGTEAFF. DNA for the CDR3: TGCGCCAGCAGCCAAGTGGGACAGGGGTTCTTGGGCACTGAAGCTTTCTTT.

CDR3 loop: CASTRAGELFF. The CDR3 DNA reads TGTGCCAGTACCCGCGCCGGGGAGCTGTTTTTT. This rearrangement joins TRBV19 to TRBJ2-2; D gene uncertain. The CDR3 is made up of 11 amino acids. V was pared by 7 bases and J by 6 bases, with 6 bases between. Per germline, CDR1 LNHDA and CDR2 SQIVND (reference sequence).